The 4 T cell receptor beta chains given below trace back to one sample, sequenced in a study of T cells in Graves' hyperthyroidism and ophthalmopathy. RNA transcripts provided the source from which TCR beta CDR3 regions were amplified. First-round RT-PCR with HTBI primers amplified the TCR CDR3 region. MiXCR, run by TCRdb on the multiplex PCR reads, gives a single entry per CDR3 protein. Of approximately 410,000 distinct CDR3 sequences listed, over 12% were seen once; the top ten hold around 14%. Material: blood. The source of these receptors is a man between 18 and 29 years old with Graves' ophthalmopathy.

Ten or more counts support this clonotype. This rearrangement joins TRBV2 to TRBJ2-7; tentatively, D is TRBD1 (5 bases). This CDR3 has 14 residues. In germline, CDR1 is SNHLY, CDR2 FYNNEI. Deletions cut 6 bases from V and 5 bases from J, with 17 bases between. CDR3 nucleotide sequence: TGTGCCAGCAGGCAGAGCTCGCAGGGCGACGAGCAGTACTTC. Amino acid sequence: CASRQSSQGDEQYF.

The chain carries TRBV5-5 and TRBJ1-5; D unresolved. The germline V gene encodes CDR1 SGHKS and CDR2 YYEKEE (reference sequence). V lost 4 bases and J 8 bases, leaving 13 bases between the germline ends. The CDR3 covers 13 residues. CDR3 loop: CASSPRESEPQHF. DNA of the CDR3: TGTGCCAGCAGCCCCCGAGAGTCGGAGCCCCAGCATTTT.

This clonotype has more than one count but fewer than ten. In DNA form, the CDR3 reads TGTGCCAGCAGCTTAAATTCAGGGGGCACTGAAGCTTTCTTT. It is translated as CASSLNSGGTEAFF. The rearrangement uses TRBV7-3 and TRBJ1-1; 7 bases line up with TRBD1. Per the germline V gene, CDR1 is SGHTA and CDR2 is FQGTGA. V was clipped by 1 base and J by 4 bases; unmatched bases: 3. The CDR3 extends over 14 amino acids.

This clonotype occurred many times. The chain links TRBV20-1 to TRBJ2-5, with a tentative D call TRBD2 (6 bases). V was shortened by 4 bases and J by 1 base, with 16 bases between the two germline ends. The CDR3 length is 15 residues. Looked up from germline, CDR1 is DFQATT and CDR2 is SNEGSKA (reference sequence). The CDR3 loop reads CSAKSGTGVQETQYF. The CDR3, as DNA: TGCAGTGCTAAGTCCGGGACGGGGGTCCAAGAGACCCAGTACTTC.